This TCR beta chain originates from a study of beta chain features in type 1 diabetes. Study as a whole: Patients did not differ from healthy donors in age, gender or cell yield. Sorted cell examination encompassed about 110,000,000 cells across all samples.

Deletions cut 3 bases from V and 4 bases from J, with 13 bases between. The CDR3 extends over 14 amino acids. Germline CDR1 reads KGHSH; CDR2 reads LQKENI. Sequenced material consisted of expressed TCRB transcripts (all of the isolated RNA was reverse transcribed). Here immunoSEQ multiplex PCR was the method, and the copy in TCRdb shows in-frame clones only, minus some. Of roughly 340,000 clones in the sample, approximately 12% were seen once. General observations from the study: Moderate but significant shortening of TCRB CDR3s was recorded in all four CD4+ subsets from Type 1 diabetes patients.

Comments on this clone: Antigen: not known.

Sequencing was performed on naive CD4+ T cells from blood. The chain is built from TRBV18 and TRBJ2-7; D remains ambiguous. The origin of this receptor is a woman aged 18 to 35 with type 1 diabetes. The CDR3: CASSPNLDFYEQYF. The DNA for the CDR3 is TGTGCCAGCTCACCTAACCTCGACTTTTACGAGCAGTACTTC.